Below, one T cell receptor (beta chain) is given with its context. This entry comes from a study of blood T cell repertoires in COVID-19. In the study overall: COVID-19 samples from acute and convalescent phases originated in the United States, Italy and Spain. T cells, B-cell-depleted T cells, or PBMCs provided the cDNA or gDNA that served as material.

During active infection, Seattle patients enrolled and were then monitored through disease. Original data processing: Reference gene primer amplification gave estimated nucleated cell counts. The method was immunoSEQ multiplex PCR; TCRdb's version includes in-frame clones alone and lacks a portion of them. Clone size and the V and J calls come from that table; the DNA yielded D and trimming. Among 150,000 to 200,000 clones listed, around 87% were seen once. Germline V lookup: CDR1 LNHDA, CDR2 SQIVND (reference sequence). This CDR3 contains 13 residues. V lost 10 bases to trimming and J lost 7 bases; unmatched junction nucleotides: 5.

This TCR derives from a woman in her 70s with COVID-19, enrolled during active disease. The chain carries TRBV19 and TRBJ1-6, with 9 bases that match TRBD1. What was sequenced was peripheral blood. The CDR3 DNA follows: TGTGCCACCTTGGACAGGGGAAATTCACCCCTCCACTTT. Amino acids: CATLDRGNSPLHF.